This T cell receptor (beta chain) is from a study of graft-versus-host responses after intestinal transplantation. Study information: Recipients had transplants, and these were multivisceral, liver-intestinal, or isolated intestinal. Study-level results: Subjects displaying graft-donor T cell macrochimerism possessed elevated graft-versus-host to host-versus-graft clonal ratios inside allografts.

Germline V gene lookup returns CDR1 LNHNV and CDR2 YYDKDF (reference sequence). This CDR3 has 14 amino acids. V lost 5 bases and J lost 1; bases outside the gene matches: 3. As to this clone: No antigen is known for it.

Here immunoSEQ multiplex PCR was the method, and the copy in TCRdb shows in-frame clones only, minus some. Among over 100,000 clones, approximately 95% were seen once, and the ten largest hold more than 3%. The chain uses TRBV15 and TRBJ2-7, with 9 bases aligning to TRBD1. This clonotype was obtained from a human donor who received an intestinal transplant. Here the sequenced sample was unstimulated CD8+ T cells sorted from spleen or lymph node cells, taken before intestinal transplant. DNA of the CDR3: TGTGCCACCAGCTTTGGGACAGGGTCCTACGAGCAGTACTTC. Protein sequence: CATSFGTGSYEQYF.